This T cell receptor beta chain comes out of a study of naive and memory T cell subsets. Study results and limitations: Over 85% of naive TCR sequences appeared only once, unlike memory subsets. Possibly reflecting memory cells re-expressing CD45RA, a few larger clonotypes occurred in naive repertoires, especially CD8.

CDR3 size: 15 residues. The V segment lost 4 bases and the J segment 8 bases; nucleotides outside the gene matches: 9. Germline CDR1 and CDR2: SGHAT and FQNNGV. Overnight CMV lysate stimulation of fresh PBMCs defined donor CMV status by CD4+ IFNgamma. Details on this clonotype: Its antigen is currently unknown.

Two oligonucleotides, mixed equimolar, formed the beta constant-region primer covering TRBC1 and TRBC2. The ligated cDNA underwent four PCR rounds using SP2 and nested alpha and beta constant-region primers. An oligonucleotide with the SP2 primer and a 12-nucleotide UMI was ligated to the cDNA 3' end. TCRdb re-analysed the UMI-ligation and nested PCR reads in MiXCR, keeping a single row per CDR3 protein. The table lists roughly 99,000 distinct CDR3 sequences, about 11% of them singletons, with 0.13% in the top ten. The chain recombines TRBV11-2 with TRBJ2-1, with 9 bases fitting TRBD2. The sequencing sample was made of naive CD4+ T cells from blood. The clonotype comes from a human donor in good health. CDR3 loop: CASSSNRLAGDEQFF. The CDR3 DNA sequence: TGTGCCAGCAGCTCCAATAGATTAGCGGGGGATGAGCAGTTCTTC.